These 5 T cell receptor beta chains share one sample of origin, sequenced in a study of CD8 T cells in ankylosing spondylitis. TCRdb re-called the 5' RACE reads with MiXCR, one entry per CDR3 protein. Of about 500,000 distinct CDR3 sequences in the sample, roughly 13% were seen once. Findings of the study overall: A TCR beta motif of 7 to 9 highly homologous variants seemed to mark ankylosing spondylitis blood.

Their antigen targets remain unknown. Sample: blood, either unsorted or a sorted T cell fraction (not recorded which). The receptors shown here come from a male donor with ankylosing spondylitis.

The sample holds a few counts of this clonotype. V is TRBV3-1 and J is TRBJ2-7; D uncertain. V was trimmed by 0 bases and J by 3 bases, leaving 6 bases between them. The V gene's germline CDR1 is LGHDT and CDR2 YNNKEL (reference sequence). The CDR3 is 13 residues long. CDR3 DNA: TGTGCCAGCAGCCAAGACGGCAGCTACGAGCAGTACTTC. This codes for CASSQDGSYEQYF.

Only a few counts were recorded for this clonotype. The chain employs TRBV9 and TRBJ2-1, with D unresolved. The CDR3 sequence is 14 residues long. V was pared by 0 bases and J by 2 bases, with 6 bases between. From germline, CDR1 is SGDLS and CDR2 YYNGEE. In DNA, the CDR3 is TGTGCCAGCAGCGTAGAGATAGCCTACAATGAGCAGTTCTTC. It translates to CASSVEIAYNEQFF.

In its sample, this clonotype was seen many times. The V and J genes are TRBV7-2 and TRBJ1-1, with 8 bases that match TRBD1. This CDR3 has 14 amino acids. CDR1 and CDR2 (germline): SGHTA, FQGNSA. V shed 5 bases and J 7 bases; nucleotides not matched to a gene: 9. In DNA, the CDR3 is TGTGCCAGCAGCATTACCAGGGGGCTGGGTGAAGCTTTCTTT. It is translated as CASSITRGLGEAFF.

This clonotype appeared many times. The chain joins TRBV4-2 to TRBJ2-3; possibly TRBD2 for D (6 bases). CDR3 length: 15 amino acids. V was clipped by 1 base and J by 0 bases, with 8 bases between them. The germline CDR1 and CDR2 sequences are LGHNA and YNFKEQ. The CDR3 reads CASSQVGTSTDTQYF. CDR3 in DNA: TGTGCCAGCAGCCAAGTGGGGACTAGCACAGATACGCAGTATTTT.

This clonotype was seen a handful of times. This chain links TRBV12-3 or TRBV12-4 with TRBJ2-3; TRBD1 agrees at 7 bases. This CDR3 region has 16 residues. The trim removed 5 bases at V and 2 bases at J, leaving 10 bases unmatched. In nucleotides, the CDR3 is TGTGCCAGCAGTGGACAGGAAGGGGAGAACACAGATACGCAGTATTTT. This sequence encodes CASSGQEGENTDTQYF.